This TCR beta chain was recovered during a study of blood T cell repertoires in COVID-19. Looking at the study overall: Acute and convalescent COVID-19 specimens originated in the United States, Italy and Spain.

This clone was recorded only once. Original processing methods: It was from reference gene primer amplification that nucleated cell counts were estimated. Profiled with immunoSEQ multiplex PCR; TCRdb holds only in-frame clones, not every one. V and J calls and clone size are copied from that table; D and trimming were computed from the DNA. The sample gives 200,000 or so clones, roughly 80% of which show up once; roughly 5% is in the top ten. The receptor's source is a woman aged 25 to 45 with acute or convalescent COVID-19. Sequencing used peripheral blood.

The DNA for the CDR3 is TGTGCCAGCAGCTTAGTGGACGGGGGGGTTCCGAGCTCCTACAATGAGCAGTTCTTC. This codes for CASSLVDGGVPSSYNEQFF. The V call is TRBV7-2, the J call TRBJ2-1; 8 nucleotides line up with TRBD2. Germline trimming cut 1 base from V and 0 bases from J; bases unmatched to any gene: 11. Per the germline V gene, CDR1 is SGHTA and CDR2 is FQGNSA. The CDR3 loop spans 19 amino acids.